This TCR beta chain derives from a study of T cells in Graves' hyperthyroidism and ophthalmopathy. Study-level results: Prediction of ophthalmopathy progression came a median approximately 7 months pre-onset. Blood also carried most thyroid clonotypes expanded above 0.001.

Authors of the study amplified TCR beta CDR3 regions from RNA transcripts. First-round RT-PCR of the TCR CDR3 relied on the HTBI primer set. TCRdb re-derived calls from the multiplex PCR reads in MiXCR, one entry per CDR3 protein. The data contain a few hundred thousand distinct CDR3 sequences, 22% of them singletons. The study included ophthalmopathy patients with Clinical Activity Score at least 3, NOSPECS grade at least 4 and duration under 3 months. The trim removed 4 bases at V and 5 bases at J, leaving 7 bases unmatched. The CDR3 has 14 residues. The germline CDR1 and CDR2 sequences are LGHDT and YNNKEL (reference sequence). Comment on this clonotype: Its antigen is undetermined.

The sequence was obtained from a woman between 70 and 85 years old with Graves' ophthalmopathy. J is TRBJ2-7 and V is TRBV3-1, with 8 bases matching TRBD1. Sequencing was done on a sample of blood. CDR3 in amino acids: CASSLDRGTNEQYF. In DNA, the CDR3 is TGTGCCAGCAGCCTTGACAGGGGAACAAACGAGCAGTACTTC.